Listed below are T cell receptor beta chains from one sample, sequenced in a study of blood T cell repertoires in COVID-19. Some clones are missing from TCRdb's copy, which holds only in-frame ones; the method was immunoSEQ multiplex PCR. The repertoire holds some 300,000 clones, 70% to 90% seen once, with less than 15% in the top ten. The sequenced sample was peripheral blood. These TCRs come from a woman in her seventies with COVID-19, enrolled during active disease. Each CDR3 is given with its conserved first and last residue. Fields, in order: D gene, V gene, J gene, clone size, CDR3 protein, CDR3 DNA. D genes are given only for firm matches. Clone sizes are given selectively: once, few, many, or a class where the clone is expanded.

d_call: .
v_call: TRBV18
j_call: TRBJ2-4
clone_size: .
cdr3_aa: CASSPGPPSTVLAKNIQYF
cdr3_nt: TGTGCCAGCTCACCGGGGCCTCCGTCGACAGTACTAGCCAAAAACATTCAGTACTTC

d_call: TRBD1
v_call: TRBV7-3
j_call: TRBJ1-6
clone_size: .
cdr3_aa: CASSPGTGYNSPLHF
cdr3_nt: TGTGCCAGCAGCCCAGGGACAGGGTATAATTCACCCCTCCACTTT

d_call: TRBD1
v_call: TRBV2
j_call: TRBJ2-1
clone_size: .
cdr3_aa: CASSRDRVDDEQFF
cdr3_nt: TGTGCCAGCAGCCGGGACAGGGTAGACGATGAGCAGTTCTTC

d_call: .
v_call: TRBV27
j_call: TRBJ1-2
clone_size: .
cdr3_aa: CASRQQGWYYGYTF
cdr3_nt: TGTGCCAGCAGACAGCAGGGTTGGTACTATGGCTACACCTTC

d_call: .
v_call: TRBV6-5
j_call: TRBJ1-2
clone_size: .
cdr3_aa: CASTPGTGRYGYTF
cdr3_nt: TGTGCCAGCACTCCTGGAACAGGGCGGTATGGCTACACCTTC

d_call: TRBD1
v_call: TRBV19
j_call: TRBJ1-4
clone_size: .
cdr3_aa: CASSPRTGALGLFF
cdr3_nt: TGTGCCAGTAGTCCTCGGACAGGGGCACTTGGTCTGTTTTTT

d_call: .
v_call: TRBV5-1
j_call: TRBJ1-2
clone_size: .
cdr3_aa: CASSFASNLNYGYTF
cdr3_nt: TGCGCCAGCAGCTTCGCTAGTAACCTCAACTATGGCTACACCTTC

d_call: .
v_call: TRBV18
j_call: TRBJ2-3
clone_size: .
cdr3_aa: CASSPVDRPPDTQYF
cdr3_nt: TGTGCCAGCTCACCTGTAGACAGACCCCCTGATACGCAGTATTTT

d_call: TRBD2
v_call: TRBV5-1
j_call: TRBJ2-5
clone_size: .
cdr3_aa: CASSPRLAGGPGVETQYF
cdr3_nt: TGCGCCAGCAGCCCCCGACTAGCGGGGGGGCCTGGGGTAGAGACCCAGTACTTC

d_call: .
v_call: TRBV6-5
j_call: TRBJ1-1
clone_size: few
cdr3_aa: CASSYELEAFF
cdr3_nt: TGTGCCAGCAGTTACGAGCTGGAAGCTTTCTTT

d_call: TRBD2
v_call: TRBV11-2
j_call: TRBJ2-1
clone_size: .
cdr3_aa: CASSLEFLAGGPNYQFF
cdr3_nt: TGTGCCAGCAGCTTAGAATTCCTAGCGGGGGGGCCTAATTATCAGTTCTTC

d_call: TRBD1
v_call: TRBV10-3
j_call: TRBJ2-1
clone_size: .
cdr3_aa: CAISESTGLGQNEQFF
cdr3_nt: TGTGCCATCAGTGAGTCGACCGGGTTGGGACAGAATGAGCAGTTCTTC

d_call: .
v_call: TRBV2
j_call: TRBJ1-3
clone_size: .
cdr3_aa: CASSERRGGGTIYF
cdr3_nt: TGTGCCAGCAGTGAGAGGAGGGGAGGGGGCACCATATATTTT

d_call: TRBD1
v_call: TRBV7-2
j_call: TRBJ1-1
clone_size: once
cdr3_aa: CASSFGDRENTEAFF
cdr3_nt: TGTGCCAGCAGCTTCGGCGACAGGGAGAACACTGAAGCTTTCTTT

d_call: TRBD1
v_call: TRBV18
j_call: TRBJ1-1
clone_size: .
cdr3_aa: CASSPGTGMNTEAFF
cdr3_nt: TGTGCCAGCTCACCGGGGACAGGGATGAACACTGAAGCTTTCTTT

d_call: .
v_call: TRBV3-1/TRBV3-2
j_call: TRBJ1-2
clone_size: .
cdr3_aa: CASSQVPGGYTF
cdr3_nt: TGTGCCAGCAGCCAAGTCCCGGGAGGCTACACCTTC

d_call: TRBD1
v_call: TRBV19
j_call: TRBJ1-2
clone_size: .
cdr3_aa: CASSVTGGSYGYTF
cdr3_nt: TGTGCCAGTAGTGTTACAGGGGGCAGCTATGGCTACACCTTC

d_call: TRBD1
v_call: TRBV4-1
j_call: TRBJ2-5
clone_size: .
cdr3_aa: CASSQGGQGAVETQYF
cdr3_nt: TGCGCCAGCAGCCAAGGGGGACAGGGGGCTGTGGAGACCCAGTACTTC

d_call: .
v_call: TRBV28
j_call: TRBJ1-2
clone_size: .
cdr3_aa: CASSRSYGYTF
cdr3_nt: TGTGCCAGCAGTCGGAGCTATGGCTACACCTTC

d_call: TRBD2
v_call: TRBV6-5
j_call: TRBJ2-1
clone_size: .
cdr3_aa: CASSFGLGNEQFF
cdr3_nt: TGTGCCAGCAGTTTCGGACTAGGCAATGAGCAGTTCTTC

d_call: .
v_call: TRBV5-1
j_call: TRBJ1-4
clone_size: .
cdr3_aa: CASSLIPPGSPGGTNEKLFF
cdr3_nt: TGCGCCAGCAGCTTGATCCCCCCCGGCTCGCCCGGGGGAACTAATGAAAAACTGTTTTTT

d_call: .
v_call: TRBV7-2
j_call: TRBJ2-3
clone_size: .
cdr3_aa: CASSSHRVSDTQYF
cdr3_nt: TGTGCCAGCAGCTCCCACAGGGTGTCAGATACGCAGTATTTT

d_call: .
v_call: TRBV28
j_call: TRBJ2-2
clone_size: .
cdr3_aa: CASKGQLNTGELFF
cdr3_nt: TGTGCCAGCAAAGGACAACTGAACACCGGGGAGCTGTTTTTT

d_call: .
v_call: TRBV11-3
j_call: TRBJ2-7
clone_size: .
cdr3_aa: CASSLRNGGAYEQYF
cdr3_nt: TGTGCCAGCAGCTTACGTAACGGAGGGGCCTACGAGCAGTACTTC

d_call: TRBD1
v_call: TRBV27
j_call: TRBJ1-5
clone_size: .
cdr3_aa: CASSLGKGAGNQPQHF
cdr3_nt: TGTGCCAGCAGTTTAGGGAAGGGGGCGGGAAATCAGCCCCAGCATTTT

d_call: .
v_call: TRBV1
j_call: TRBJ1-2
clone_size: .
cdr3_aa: CTSSQVTSGSQAAQANYGYTF
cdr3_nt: TGCACCAGCAGCCAAGTTACATCGGGGTCCCAGGCCGCCCAAGCTAACTATGGCTACACCTTC

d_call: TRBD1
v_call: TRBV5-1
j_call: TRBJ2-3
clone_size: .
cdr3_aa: CASSPTGGADTQYF
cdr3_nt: TGCGCCAGCAGCCCTACAGGGGGCGCAGATACGCAGTATTTT

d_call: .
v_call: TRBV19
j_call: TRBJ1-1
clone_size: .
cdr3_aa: CASSPIMGPAGTEAFF
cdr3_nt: TGTGCCAGTAGTCCTATTATGGGGCCCGCAGGCACTGAAGCTTTCTTT

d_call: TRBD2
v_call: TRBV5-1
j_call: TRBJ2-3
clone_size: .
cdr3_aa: CASSLGTSGAEGYF
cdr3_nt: TGCGCCAGCAGCTTAGGGACTAGCGGGGCCGAGGGGTATTTT

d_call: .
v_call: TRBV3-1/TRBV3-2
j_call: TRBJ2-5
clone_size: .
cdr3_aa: CASSHGTPFQETQYF
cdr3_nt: TGTGCCAGCAGCCACGGGACACCGTTTCAAGAGACCCAGTACTTC

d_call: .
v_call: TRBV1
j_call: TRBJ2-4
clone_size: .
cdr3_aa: CTSSQEGKAHPNIQYF
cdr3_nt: TGCACCAGCAGCCAAGAAGGAAAAGCGCACCCAAACATTCAGTACTTC

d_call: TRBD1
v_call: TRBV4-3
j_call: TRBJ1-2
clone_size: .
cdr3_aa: CASSQALGDSYGYTF
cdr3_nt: TGCGCCAGCAGCCAAGCCCTCGGGGACAGCTATGGCTACACCTTC

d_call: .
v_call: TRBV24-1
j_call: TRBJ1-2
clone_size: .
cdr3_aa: CATSAGRYYGYTF
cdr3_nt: TGTGCCACCAGTGCAGGGAGGTACTATGGCTACACCTTC

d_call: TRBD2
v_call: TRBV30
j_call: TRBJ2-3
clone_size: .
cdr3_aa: CAWTSGGAVDTQYF
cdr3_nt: TGTGCCTGGACTAGCGGGGGGGCGGTGGATACGCAGTATTTT

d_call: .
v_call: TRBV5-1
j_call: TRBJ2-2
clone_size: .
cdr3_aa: CASSSQGTAGELFF
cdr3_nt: TGCGCCAGCAGCTCACAGGGTACCGCCGGGGAGCTGTTTTTT

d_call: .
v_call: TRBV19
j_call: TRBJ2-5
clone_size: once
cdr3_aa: CASSSRTVEETQYF
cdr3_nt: TGTGCCAGTAGTTCCCGGACAGTCGAAGAGACCCAGTACTTC

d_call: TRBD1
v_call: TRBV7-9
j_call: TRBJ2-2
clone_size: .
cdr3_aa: CASTRDSNTGELFF
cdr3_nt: TGTGCCAGCACCAGGGACAGTAACACCGGGGAGCTGTTTTTT

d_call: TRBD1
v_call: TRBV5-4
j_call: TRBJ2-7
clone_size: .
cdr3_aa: CASSLDRAYEQYF
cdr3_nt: TGTGCCAGCAGCCTGGACAGGGCCTACGAGCAGTACTTC

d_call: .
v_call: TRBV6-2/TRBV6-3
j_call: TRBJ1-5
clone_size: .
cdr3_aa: CASSQNRNQPQHF
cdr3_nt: TGTGCCAGCAGCCAGAACAGAAATCAGCCCCAGCATTTT

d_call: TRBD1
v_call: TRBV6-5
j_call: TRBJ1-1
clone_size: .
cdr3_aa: CASSYLPGQKNTEAFF
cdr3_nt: TGTGCCAGCAGTTACCTGCCGGGACAGAAAAACACTGAAGCTTTCTTT

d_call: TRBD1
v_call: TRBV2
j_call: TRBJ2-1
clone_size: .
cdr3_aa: CATRRDSLVDEQFF
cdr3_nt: TGTGCCACCAGAAGGGACAGTCTGGTCGATGAGCAGTTCTTC

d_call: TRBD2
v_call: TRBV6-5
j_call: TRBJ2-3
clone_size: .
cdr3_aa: CASSSSGGAVDTQYF
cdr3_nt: TGTGCCAGCAGTAGTAGCGGGGGGGCTGTAGATACGCAGTATTTT

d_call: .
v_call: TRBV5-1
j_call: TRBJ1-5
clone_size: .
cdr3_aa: CASSPAAGSDQPQHF
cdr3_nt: TGCGCCAGCAGCCCGGCGGCGGGCTCGGATCAGCCCCAGCATTTT

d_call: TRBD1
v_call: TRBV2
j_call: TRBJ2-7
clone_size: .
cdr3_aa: CASSEDPGTGLGEQYF
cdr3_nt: TGTGCCAGCAGTGAAGACCCCGGGACAGGGTTGGGCGAGCAGTACTTC

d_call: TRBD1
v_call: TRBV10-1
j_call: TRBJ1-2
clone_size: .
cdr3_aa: CASSGTGDYGYTF
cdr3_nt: TGCGCCAGCAGTGGGACAGGGGACTATGGCTACACCTTC

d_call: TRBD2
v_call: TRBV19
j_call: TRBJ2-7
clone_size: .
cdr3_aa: CASSIDSGGTGEQYF
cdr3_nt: TGTGCCAGTAGTATAGATAGCGGGGGAACGGGCGAGCAGTACTTC

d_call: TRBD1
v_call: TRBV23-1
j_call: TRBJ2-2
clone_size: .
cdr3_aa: CASSQSRTGGDTGELFF
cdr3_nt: TGCGCCAGCAGTCAATCGAGGACAGGGGGCGACACCGGGGAGCTGTTTTTT

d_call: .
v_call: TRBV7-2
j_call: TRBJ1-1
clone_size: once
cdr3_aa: CASSLRGRETEAFF
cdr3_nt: TGTGCCAGCAGCCTGCGAGGGCGGGAGACTGAAGCTTTCTTT

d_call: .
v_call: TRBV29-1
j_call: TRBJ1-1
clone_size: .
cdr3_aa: CSVDQQATEAFF
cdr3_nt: TGCAGCGTTGACCAACAGGCGACTGAAGCTTTCTTT